Presented here are 16 T cell receptor beta chains from one specimen sequenced in a study of identifying expanded T cells in peripheral blood. The table came from immunoSEQ multiplex PCR; TCRdb's copy has only in-frame clones and leaves some out. The table shows 58,000 or so clones, with roughly four fifths occurring only once. The sample taken for sequencing was blood. These receptors were obtained from a person aged 18 to 75 in good health.

The V gene is TRBV6-1, the J gene TRBJ2-7; a possible D gene is TRBD1 (5 bases). The germline CDR1 and CDR2 sequences are MNHNS and SASEGT. The V gene lost 7 bases and the J gene lost 1 base, with 14 bases spanning the gap. This CDR3 region has 14 residues. The DNA of the CDR3 is TGTGCCAGCAAGGCGACAGCCTTATCCTACGAGCAGTACGTC. This sequence encodes CASKATALSYEQYV.

This chain connects TRBV7-9 to TRBJ1-2; TRBD1 is a possible D gene (5 bases). Germline loops: CDR1 SEHNR, CDR2 FQNEAQ (reference sequence). The CDR3 contains 15 residues. The V and J ends lost 4 bases and 8 bases respectively, with 20 bases between them. The CDR3 protein is CASSSDTPLSGGYTF. The CDR3 nucleotides read TGTGCCAGCAGCTCGGACACCCCTCTTTCGGGGGGCTACACCTTC.

This clone was counted a single time. This sequence joins TRBV27 and TRBJ2-7, with D possibly matching TRBD2 (6 bases). Trimming pared 6 bases from V and 2 bases from J, leaving 11 bases between. The CDR3 consists of 13 residues. Per the germline V gene, CDR1 is MNHEY and CDR2 is SMNVEV (reference sequence). This CDR3 reads CASRTSTPYEQYF. The CDR3 nucleotides read TGTGCCAGCAGGACTAGTACCCCCTACGAGCAGTACTTC.

The chain joins TRBV5-1 to TRBJ1-2, with unresolved D. The germline V gene has CDR1 SGHRS and CDR2 YFSETQ. CDR3 length equals 14 residues. V dropped 2 bases and J dropped 7 bases, with 15 bases sitting between them. The CDR3, as DNA: TGCGCCAGCAGCTTTGCGGGGAGAGACTCTGGCTACACCTTC. Its translation is CASSFAGRDSGYTF.

The count of this clone is one. This chain links TRBV18 with TRBJ1-2, with 10 bases matching TRBD1. Looked up from germline, CDR1 is KGHSH and CDR2 is LQKENI. The CDR3 length is 16 residues. V lost 3 bases, J lost 4 bases, and 8 bases stayed unmatched. In DNA, the CDR3 is TGTGCCAGCTCACCTATATTGACAGGGGGCTTCTATGGCTACACCTTC. Translating gives CASSPILTGGFYGYTF.

V gene TRBV19 combines with J gene TRBJ2-3; TRBD1 agrees at 8 bases. Germline-derived CDR1 and CDR2 are LNHDA and SQIVND (reference sequence). This CDR3 spans 14 amino acids. The trim removed 7 bases at V and 3 bases at J, leaving 6 bases unmatched. DNA of the CDR3: TGTGCCAGTAATCAACAGGGGGTGACAGATACGCAGTATTTT. Translating gives CASNQQGVTDTQYF.

This chain joins TRBV11-2 and TRBJ2-7, with D perhaps matching TRBD1 (5 bases). The CDR3 consists of 16 residues. V dropped 1 base and J dropped 4 bases, with 17 bases sitting between them. The germline gives CDR1 SGHAT, CDR2 FQNNGV. CDR3 sequence reads: CASSLGVPGHKYEQYV. In DNA form, the CDR3 reads TGTGCCAGCAGCTTAGGGGTACCCGGACACAAGTACGAGCAGTACGTC.

V usage is TRBV7-3 and J usage is TRBJ1-1, with a tentative D call TRBD1 (5 bases). Trimming took 5 bases from V and 4 from J, leaving 11 bases between them. From germline, CDR1 is SGHTA and CDR2 FQGTGA. The CDR3 covers 13 residues. The CDR3: CASSRGDVTEAFF. CDR3 coding DNA: TGTGCCAGCAGCCGGGGGGATGTCACTGAAGCTTTCTTT.

On this clone: One end of the junction is discordant with germline, which a read error may explain. The chain has TRBV30 and TRBJ1-2, with 12 positions matching TRBD1. CDR3 length: 16 amino acids. Looked up from germline, CDR1 is GTSNPN and CDR2 is SVGIG (reference sequence). CDR3 amino acids: CAGRGTGGAGSYGYTF. CDR3 DNA sequence: TGTGCCGGGAGAGGGACAGGGGGCGCTGGGAGCTATGGCTACACCTTC. The full variable domain, in which reference TRBV30 and TRBJ1-2 provide the parts outside the CDR3, is SQTIHQWPATLVQPVGSPLSLECTVEGTSNPNLYWYRQAAGRGLQLLFYSVGIGQISSEVPQNLSASRPQDRQFILSSKKLLLSDSGFYLCAGRGTGGAGSYGYTFGSGTRLTVV.

The chain has TRBV7-9 and TRBJ1-3, with D uncertain. CDR1 is SEHNR, CDR2 FQNEAQ, per germline (reference sequence). The CDR3 consists of 11 residues. V was shortened by 5 bases and J by 3 bases, with 2 bases between the two germline ends. CDR3 region: CASSNGNTIYF. CDR3 in DNA: TGTGCCAGCAGCAATGGAAACACCATATATTTT.

There are a few counts of this clone. The chain combines TRBV29-1 with TRBJ2-1; no reliable D call. V was pared by 7 bases and J by 3 bases, with 13 bases between. The CDR3 loop spans 13 amino acids. From germline, CDR1 is SQVTM and CDR2 ANQGSEA. CDR3 in DNA: TGCAGCGCCCGAGGACCAAACTACAATGAGCAGTTCTTC. It is translated as CSARGPNYNEQFF.

The chain combines TRBV6-1 with TRBJ1-1, with 9 bases matching TRBD1. CDR3 length: 14 amino acids. Germline loops: CDR1 MNHNS, CDR2 SASEGT. Losses at the gene ends were 5 bases for V and 5 bases for J; bases not matched to a gene: 6. CDR3 nucleotide sequence: TGTGCCAGCAGTCTGCACAGGGGGCAAACTGAAGCTTTCTTT. Translating gives CASSLHRGQTEAFF.

The chain uses TRBV7-3 and TRBJ2-2; 8 nucleotides match TRBD1. V lost 5 bases to trimming and J lost 6 bases; unmatched junction nucleotides: 11. CDR1 and CDR2 from the germline V gene are SGHTA and FQGTGA. There are 16 residues in the CDR3. For the CDR3, the DNA is TGTGCCAGCAGCCCCTCGGGACAGGTTCTCGCCGGGGAGCTGTTTTTT. This codes for CASSPSGQVLAGELFF.

The chain recombines TRBV27 with TRBJ1-2; 10 bases agree with TRBD1. The CDR3 runs to 15 residues. V lost 5 bases, J lost 4 bases, and 7 bases stayed unmatched. The germline V gene encodes CDR1 MNHEY and CDR2 SMNVEV (reference sequence). CDR3 protein: CASSRTGGPIYGYTF. The DNA of the CDR3 is TGTGCCAGCAGTAGGACAGGGGGTCCTATCTATGGCTACACCTTC.

The V and J genes are TRBV6-6 and TRBJ2-2; 9 bases line up with TRBD1. CDR3 length equals 14 residues. V was pared by 10 bases and J by 5 bases, with 8 bases of the junction left unmatched. In germline, CDR1 is MNHNY, CDR2 SVGAGI (reference sequence). CDR3 amino acids: CATPRDRETGELFF. Here the CDR3 DNA reads TGTGCCACCCCCCGGGACAGGGAGACCGGGGAGCTGTTTTTT.

V is TRBV7-9 and J is TRBJ1-4; D remains ambiguous. The CDR3 is made up of 14 amino acids. Germline CDR1 is SEHNR and CDR2 is FQNEAQ (reference sequence). V was pared by 8 bases and J by 7 bases, with 17 bases between. DNA of the CDR3: TGTGCCAGCTCACCCCGCCCCGAGGGTGAAAAACTGTTTTTT. It encodes CASSPRPEGEKLFF.